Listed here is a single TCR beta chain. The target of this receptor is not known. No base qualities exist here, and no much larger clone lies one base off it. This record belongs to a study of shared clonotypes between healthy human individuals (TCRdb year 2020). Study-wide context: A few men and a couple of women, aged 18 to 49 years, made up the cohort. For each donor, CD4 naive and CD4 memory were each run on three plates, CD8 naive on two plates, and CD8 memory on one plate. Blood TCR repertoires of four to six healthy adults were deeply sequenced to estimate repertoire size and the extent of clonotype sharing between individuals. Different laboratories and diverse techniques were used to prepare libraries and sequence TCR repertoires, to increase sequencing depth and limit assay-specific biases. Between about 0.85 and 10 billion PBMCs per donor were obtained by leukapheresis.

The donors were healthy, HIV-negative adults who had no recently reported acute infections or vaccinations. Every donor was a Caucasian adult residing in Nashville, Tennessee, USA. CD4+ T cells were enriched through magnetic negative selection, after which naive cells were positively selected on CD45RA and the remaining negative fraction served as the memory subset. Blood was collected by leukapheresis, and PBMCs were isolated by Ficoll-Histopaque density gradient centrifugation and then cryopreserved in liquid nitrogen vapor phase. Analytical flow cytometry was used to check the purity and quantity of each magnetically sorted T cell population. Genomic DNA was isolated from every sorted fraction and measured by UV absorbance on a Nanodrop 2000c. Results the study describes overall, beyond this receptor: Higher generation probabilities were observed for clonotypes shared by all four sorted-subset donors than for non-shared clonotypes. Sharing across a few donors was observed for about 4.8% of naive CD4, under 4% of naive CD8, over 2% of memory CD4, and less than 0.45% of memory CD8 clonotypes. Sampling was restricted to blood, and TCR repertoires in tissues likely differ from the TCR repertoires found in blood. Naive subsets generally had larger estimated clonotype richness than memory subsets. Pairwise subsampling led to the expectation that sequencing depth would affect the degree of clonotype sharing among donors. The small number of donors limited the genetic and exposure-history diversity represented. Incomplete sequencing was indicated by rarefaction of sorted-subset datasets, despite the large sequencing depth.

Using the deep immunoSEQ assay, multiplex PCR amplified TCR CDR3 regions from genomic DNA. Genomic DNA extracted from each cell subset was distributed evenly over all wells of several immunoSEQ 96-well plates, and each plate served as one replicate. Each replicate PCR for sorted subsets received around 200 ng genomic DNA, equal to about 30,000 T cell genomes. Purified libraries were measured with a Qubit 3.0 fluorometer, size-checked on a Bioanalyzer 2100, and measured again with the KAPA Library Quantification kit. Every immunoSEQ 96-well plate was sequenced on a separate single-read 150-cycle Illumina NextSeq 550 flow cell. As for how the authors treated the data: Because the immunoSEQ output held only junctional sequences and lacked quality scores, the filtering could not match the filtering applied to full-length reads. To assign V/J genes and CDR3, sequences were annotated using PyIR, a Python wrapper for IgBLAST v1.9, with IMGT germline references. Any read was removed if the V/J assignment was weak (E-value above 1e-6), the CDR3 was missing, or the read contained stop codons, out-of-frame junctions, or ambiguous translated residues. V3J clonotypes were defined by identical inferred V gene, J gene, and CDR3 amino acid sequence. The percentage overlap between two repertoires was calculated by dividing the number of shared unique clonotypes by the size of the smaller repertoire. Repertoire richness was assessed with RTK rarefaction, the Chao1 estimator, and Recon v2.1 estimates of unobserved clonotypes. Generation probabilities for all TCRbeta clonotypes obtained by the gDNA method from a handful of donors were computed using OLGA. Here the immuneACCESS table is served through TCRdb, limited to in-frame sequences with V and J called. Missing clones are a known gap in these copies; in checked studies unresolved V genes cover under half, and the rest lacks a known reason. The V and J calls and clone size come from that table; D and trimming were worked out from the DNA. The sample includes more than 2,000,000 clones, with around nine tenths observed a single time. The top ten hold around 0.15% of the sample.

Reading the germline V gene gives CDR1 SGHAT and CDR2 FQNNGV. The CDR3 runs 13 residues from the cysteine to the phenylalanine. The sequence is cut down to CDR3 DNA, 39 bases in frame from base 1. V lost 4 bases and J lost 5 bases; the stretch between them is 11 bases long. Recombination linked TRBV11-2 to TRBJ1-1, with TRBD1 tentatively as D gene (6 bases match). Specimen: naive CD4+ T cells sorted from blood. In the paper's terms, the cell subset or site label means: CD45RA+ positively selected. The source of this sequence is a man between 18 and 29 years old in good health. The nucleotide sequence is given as TGTGCCAGCAGCTACAGGGTGGGAACTGAAGCTTTCTTT. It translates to CASSYRVGTEAFF.